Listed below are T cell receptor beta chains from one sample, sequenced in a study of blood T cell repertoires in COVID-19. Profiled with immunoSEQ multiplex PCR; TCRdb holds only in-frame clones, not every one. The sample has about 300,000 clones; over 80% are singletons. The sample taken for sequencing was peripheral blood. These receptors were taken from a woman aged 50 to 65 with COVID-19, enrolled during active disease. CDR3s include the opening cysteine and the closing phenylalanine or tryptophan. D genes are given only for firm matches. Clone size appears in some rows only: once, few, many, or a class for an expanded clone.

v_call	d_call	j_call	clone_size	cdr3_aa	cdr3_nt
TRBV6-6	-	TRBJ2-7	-	CASSYSNRVYEQYF	TGTGCCAGCAGTTACTCGAACAGAGTATACGAGCAGTACTTC
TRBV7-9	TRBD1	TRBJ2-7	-	CASSPRTGLTYEQYF	TGTGCCAGCAGCCCTCGGACAGGATTGACCTACGAGCAGTACTTC
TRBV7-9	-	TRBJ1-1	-	CASRLSFNTEAFF	TGTGCCAGCAGACTAAGTTTTAACACTGAAGCTTTCTTT
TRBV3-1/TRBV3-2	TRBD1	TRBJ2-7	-	CASSQGQVTYEQYF	TGTGCCAGCAGTCAAGGACAGGTAACTTACGAGCAGTACTTC
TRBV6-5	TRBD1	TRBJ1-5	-	CASRAGQGQPQHF	TGTGCCAGCAGGGCCGGACAGGGACAGCCCCAGCATTTT
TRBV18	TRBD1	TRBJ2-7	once	CASFLTGGEAKQYF	TGTGCCAGCTTTTTGACAGGGGGCGAGGCGAAGCAGTACTTC
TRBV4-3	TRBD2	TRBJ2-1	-	CASSQDREREAYNEQFF	TGCGCCAGCAGCCAAGATAGGGAGCGGGAGGCGTACAATGAGCAGTTCTTC
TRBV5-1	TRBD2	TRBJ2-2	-	CASSLGGSGSTGELFF	TGCGCCAGCAGCTTGGGGGGAAGCGGGAGCACCGGGGAGCTGTTTTTT
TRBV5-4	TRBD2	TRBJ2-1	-	CASSPPREGSEQFF	TGTGCCAGCAGCCCTCCCAGGGAGGGTAGTGAGCAGTTCTTC
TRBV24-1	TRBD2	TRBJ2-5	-	CATSDPRTSGVSLQETQYF	TGTGCCACCAGTGATCCCCGGACTAGCGGGGTATCTCTTCAAGAGACCCAGTACTTC
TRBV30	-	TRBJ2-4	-	CAWSPPTVSYPAPAKNIQYF	TGTGCCTGGAGTCCCCCAACTGTTTCCTACCCTGCTCCGGCCAAAAACATTCAGTACTTC
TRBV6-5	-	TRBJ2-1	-	CASTRSGEYNEQFF	TGTGCCAGCACCCGGTCCGGAGAGTACAATGAGCAGTTCTTC
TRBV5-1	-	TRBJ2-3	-	CASSSQGYTQYF	TGCGCCAGCAGCTCTCAGGGTTATACGCAGTATTTT
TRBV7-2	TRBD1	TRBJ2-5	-	CASLIKGGGETQYF	TGTGCCAGCTTGATTAAAGGGGGCGGGGAGACCCAGTACTTC
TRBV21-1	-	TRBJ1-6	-	CASILEGGSSYNSPLHF	TGTGCCAGCATACTAGAGGGGGGGAGCTCCTATAATTCACCCCTCCACTTT
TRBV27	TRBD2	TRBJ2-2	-	CASSFMFSGNVGTGELFF	TGTGCCAGCAGTTTTATGTTTAGCGGGAATGTTGGCACCGGGGAGCTGTTTTTT
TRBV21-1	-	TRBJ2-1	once	CASSKSRAIQEQFF	TGTGCCAGCAGCAAAAGCCGTGCTATTCAAGAGCAGTTCTTC
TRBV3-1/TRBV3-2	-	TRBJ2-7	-	CASSVSPYEQYF	TGTGCCAGCAGCGTTTCTCCCTACGAGCAGTACTTC
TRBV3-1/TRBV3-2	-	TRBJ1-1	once	CASTRGPGTEAFF	TGTGCCAGCACCCGGGGTCCGGGCACTGAAGCTTTCTTT
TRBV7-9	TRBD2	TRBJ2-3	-	CASSSGLAGVKTDTQYF	TGTGCCAGCAGCTCCGGACTAGCGGGAGTGAAAACAGATACGCAGTATTTT
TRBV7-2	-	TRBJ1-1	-	CASTISRNTEAFF	TGTGCCAGCACTATTTCACGGAACACTGAAGCTTTCTTT
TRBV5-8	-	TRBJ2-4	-	CASSRVQRGAKNIQYF	TGTGCCAGCAGCCGAGTACAAAGAGGGGCCAAAAACATTCAGTACTTC
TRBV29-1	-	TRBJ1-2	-	CSVEDRDLGGYGYTF	TGCAGCGTTGAAGATCGGGACCTCGGGGGCTATGGCTACACCTTC
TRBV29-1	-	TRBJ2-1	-	CSVVGTPKNYNEQFF	TGCAGCGTTGTCGGGACACCTAAGAACTACAATGAGCAGTTCTTC
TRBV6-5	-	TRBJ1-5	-	CASSYDSSNQPQHF	TGTGCCAGCAGTTACGACTCGAGCAATCAGCCCCAGCATTTT
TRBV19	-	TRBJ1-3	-	CASSLQGISGNTIYF	TGTGCCAGTAGTTTACAGGGTATCTCTGGAAACACCATATATTTT
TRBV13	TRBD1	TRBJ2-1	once	CASIRIQGADYNEQFF	TGTGCCAGCATCCGAATCCAGGGGGCAGACTACAATGAGCAGTTCTTC
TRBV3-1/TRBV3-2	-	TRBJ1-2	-	CASTPTVTNYGYTF	TGTGCCAGCACCCCGACAGTTACTAACTATGGCTACACCTTC
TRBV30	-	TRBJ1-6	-	CAWSATGGAHGIRNSPLHF	TGTGCCTGGAGCGCAACGGGGGGGGCGCACGGGATAAGGAATTCACCCCTCCACTTT
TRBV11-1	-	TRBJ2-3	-	CASSLFTGTDTQYF	TGTGCCAGCAGCTTATTCACAGGTACAGATACGCAGTATTTT
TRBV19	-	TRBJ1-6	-	CASSPRTGDNSPLHF	TGTGCCAGTAGTCCCCGGACGGGGGACAATTCACCCCTCCACTTT
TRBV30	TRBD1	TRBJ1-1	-	CAWITWARGTEAFF	TGTGCCTGGATTACTTGGGCCAGGGGGACTGAAGCTTTCTTT
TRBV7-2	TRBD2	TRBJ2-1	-	CASSPAAGAYNEQFF	TGTGCCAGCAGCCCAGCAGCGGGGGCCTACAATGAGCAGTTCTTC
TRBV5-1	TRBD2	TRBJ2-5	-	CASSTAGGQETQYF	TGCGCCAGCAGCACGGCCGGGGGGCAAGAGACCCAGTACTTC
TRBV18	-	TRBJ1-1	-	CASSSQGAVNSRTEAFF	TGTGCCAGCTCATCCCAGGGCGCAGTAAACTCGAGGACTGAAGCTTTCTTT
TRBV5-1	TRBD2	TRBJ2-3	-	CASSFESPSWGRSASGRTDTQYF	TGCGCCAGCAGCTTTGAATCCCCCTCGTGGGGGAGATCGGCTAGCGGACGCACAGATACGCAGTATTTT